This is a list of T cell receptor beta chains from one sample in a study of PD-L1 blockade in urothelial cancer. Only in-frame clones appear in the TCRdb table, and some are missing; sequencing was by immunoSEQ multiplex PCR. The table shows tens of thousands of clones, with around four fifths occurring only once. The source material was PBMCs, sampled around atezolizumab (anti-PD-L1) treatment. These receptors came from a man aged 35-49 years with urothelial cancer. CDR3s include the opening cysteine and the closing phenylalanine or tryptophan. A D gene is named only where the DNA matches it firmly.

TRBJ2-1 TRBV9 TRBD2 CASSETSGRYEQFF
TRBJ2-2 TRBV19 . CASSIWGGQTNTGELFF
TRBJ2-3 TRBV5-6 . CASRGRLNTDTQYF
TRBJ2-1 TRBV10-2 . CASSETVTGEQFF
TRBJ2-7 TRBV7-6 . CASSPGVAEQYF
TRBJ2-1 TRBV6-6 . CASSDRYNEQFF
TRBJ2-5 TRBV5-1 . CACGVEKWETQYF
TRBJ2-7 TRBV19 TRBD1 CATSSGGTGGYEQYF
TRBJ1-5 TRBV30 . CAWSQQNNQPQHF
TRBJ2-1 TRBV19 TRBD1 CASSIEEGGQGAFF
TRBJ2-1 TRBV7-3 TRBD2 CASSPRLADNEQFF
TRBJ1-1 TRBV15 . CATSRVGLSNTEAFF
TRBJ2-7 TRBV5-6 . CASSLIATYEQYF
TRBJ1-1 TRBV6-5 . CASRRNRVGTEAFF
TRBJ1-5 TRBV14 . CASSQGGSGNQPQHF
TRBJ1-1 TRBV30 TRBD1 CSAGTGGTGPFF